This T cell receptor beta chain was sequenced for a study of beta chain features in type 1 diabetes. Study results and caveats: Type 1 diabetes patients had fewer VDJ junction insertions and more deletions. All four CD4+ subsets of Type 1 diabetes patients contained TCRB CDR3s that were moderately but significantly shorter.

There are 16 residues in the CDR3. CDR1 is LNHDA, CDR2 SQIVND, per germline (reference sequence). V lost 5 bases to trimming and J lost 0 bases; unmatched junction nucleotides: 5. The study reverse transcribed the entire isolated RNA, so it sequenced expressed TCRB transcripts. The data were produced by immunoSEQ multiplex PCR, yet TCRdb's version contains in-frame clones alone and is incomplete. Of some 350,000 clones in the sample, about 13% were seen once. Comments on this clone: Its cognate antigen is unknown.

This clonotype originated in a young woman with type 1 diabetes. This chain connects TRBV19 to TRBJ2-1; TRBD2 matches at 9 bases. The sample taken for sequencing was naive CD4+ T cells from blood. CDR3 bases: TGTGCCAGTAGTTCCCGTAGCGGGAGCTCCTACAATGAGCAGTTCTTC. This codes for CASSSRSGSSYNEQFF.